The T cell receptor (beta chain) described here comes from a study of cytomegalovirus exposure and HLA in healthy donors. On the study more broadly: Within an early data release were around 87 million unique TCRs drawn from HLA-typed donors. Researchers found that less than 90% of 398 genotyped donors fell within the Caucasian-associated ancestry cluster.

Remarks on this clone: The antigen is not known.

Primers included in the PCR were 60 Vbeta and 13 Jbeta primers. The table came from immunoSEQ multiplex PCR; TCRdb's copy has only in-frame clones and leaves some out. The sample holds over 150,000 clones, roughly four fifths seen once. The study's findings and limits: Donors were assumed by presence/absence analyses to have roughly uniform sequencing depth.

CDR1 is PRHDT, CDR2 FYEKMQ, per germline (reference sequence). V was clipped by 4 bases and J by 4 bases, with 14 bases between them. The CDR3 is made up of 15 amino acids. Sample: PBMCs. This clonotype was sampled from a woman in her forties or fifties in good health and CMV-seronegative. This sequence joins TRBV13 and TRBJ2-1; D may be TRBD2 (5 bases). The CDR3 spells CASSSYGGLYNEQFF. DNA for the CDR3: TGTGCCAGCAGCTCTTACGGTGGACTTTACAATGAGCAGTTCTTC.